A selection of T cell receptor beta chains follows, all from one sample in a study of blood T cell repertoires in COVID-19. Sequencing used immunoSEQ multiplex PCR; TCRdb keeps in-frame clones, though not all of them. The sample has fewer than 450,000 clones; 87% are singletons. The sample was peripheral blood. The receptor set was obtained from a woman aged 50 to 60 with COVID-19, enrolled during active disease. The CDR3 runs from the conserved cysteine through the conserved F or W. Each record gives: J gene, V gene, D gene, clone size, CDR3 DNA, CDR3 protein. D genes are given only for firm matches. Expanded clones are given a class, and other clones once, few, many or no size at all.

j_call: TRBJ2-3; v_call: TRBV19; d_call: TRBD1; clone_size: -; cdr3_nt: TGTGCCAGTAGTATAGGCCAGGGGGCGACAGATACGCAGTATTTT; cdr3_aa: CASSIGQGATDTQYF
j_call: TRBJ2-1; v_call: TRBV3-1/TRBV3-2; d_call: -; clone_size: -; cdr3_nt: TGTGCCAGCAGCCCTATAGCGGACGGCTCCTACAATGAGCAGTTCTTC; cdr3_aa: CASSPIADGSYNEQFF
j_call: TRBJ1-2; v_call: TRBV11-2; d_call: -; clone_size: -; cdr3_nt: TGTGCCAGCAGCTTAGCGGCTAACTATGGCTACACCTTC; cdr3_aa: CASSLAANYGYTF
j_call: TRBJ2-7; v_call: TRBV7-8; d_call: TRBD2; clone_size: -; cdr3_nt: TGTGCCAGCAGCTTAGGACTAGCGGGAGGGTACGGAAACGAGCAGTACTTC; cdr3_aa: CASSLGLAGGYGNEQYF
j_call: TRBJ2-7; v_call: TRBV6-5; d_call: -; clone_size: -; cdr3_nt: TGTGCCACCCTTAGTTCGGCGGCCAACTACGAGCAGTACTTC; cdr3_aa: CATLSSAANYEQYF
j_call: TRBJ2-2; v_call: TRBV24-1; d_call: TRBD1; clone_size: -; cdr3_nt: TGTGCCACCAGTGCCTCCGGGACAGGGAGCCCCGGGGAGCTGTTTTTT; cdr3_aa: CATSASGTGSPGELFF
j_call: TRBJ2-7; v_call: TRBV5-1; d_call: -; clone_size: -; cdr3_nt: TGCGCCAGCAGCTTAGGCCCCACTACCACCTACGAGCAGTACTTC; cdr3_aa: CASSLGPTTTYEQYF
j_call: TRBJ1-2; v_call: TRBV29-1; d_call: -; clone_size: -; cdr3_nt: TGCAGCGTTACTCGGGGGGACTATGGCTACACCTTC; cdr3_aa: CSVTRGDYGYTF
j_call: TRBJ1-1; v_call: TRBV6-6; d_call: -; clone_size: few; cdr3_nt: TGTGCCAGCAGCCCCCAACATGGGGCGAACACTGAAGCTTTCTTT; cdr3_aa: CASSPQHGANTEAFF
j_call: TRBJ1-1; v_call: TRBV5-6; d_call: -; clone_size: -; cdr3_nt: TGTGCCAGCAGCTTGGGGGCAGATTTTACTGAAGCTTTCTTT; cdr3_aa: CASSLGADFTEAFF
j_call: TRBJ1-1; v_call: TRBV19; d_call: -; clone_size: -; cdr3_nt: TGTGCCAGTAGTATTACCACAGGGAACACTGAAGCTTTCTTT; cdr3_aa: CASSITTGNTEAFF
j_call: TRBJ1-2; v_call: TRBV5-6; d_call: TRBD1; clone_size: -; cdr3_nt: TGTGCCAGCACCTTACAGGGGACCTATGGCTACACCTTC; cdr3_aa: CASTLQGTYGYTF
j_call: TRBJ1-1; v_call: TRBV2; d_call: TRBD1; clone_size: -; cdr3_nt: TGTGCCAGCACCCCGGACAGGGATTGGCCTTTCTTT; cdr3_aa: CASTPDRDWPFF
j_call: TRBJ2-7; v_call: TRBV21-1; d_call: -; clone_size: -; cdr3_nt: TGTGCCAGCAGCATCACCGGGACAGAAAACTCCTACGAGCAGTACTTC; cdr3_aa: CASSITGTENSYEQYF